A few counts support the clone carrying this T cell receptor beta chain. Its specificity is unknown. The data stem from a study of blood T cells in healthy people across ages. General study points: Versus aged donors, long-lived donors had higher diversity and more naive CD4+ cells.

Trimming took 0 bases from V and 0 from J, leaving 5 bases between them. The CDR3 is 14 amino acids. Germline V gene lookup returns CDR1 MNHNY and CDR2 SVGAGI (reference sequence). Combining a sample-barcoded 5' primer with a J-beta primer mix, a second PCR ran for roughly 7 to 12 cycles. Every cDNA was tagged by a template-switch adaptor with 12 random nucleotides. A single record per CDR3 protein comes from TCRdb applying MiXCR to the 5' RACE reads. The sample includes approximately 1,700,000 distinct CDR3 sequences, 39% of them seen just once. Material: blood. The source of this sequence is a human donor in good health. The rearrangement joins TRBV6-6 to TRBJ2-5; D ambiguous. The CDR3 coding sequence is TGTGCCAGCAGTTACTCTACAGACCAAGAGACCCAGTACTTC. This gives the protein CASSYSTDQETQYF.